Each of the 27 T cell receptor beta chains below was sequenced from the same sample in a study of shared clonotypes between healthy human individuals. Clones were sequenced by immunoSEQ multiplex PCR, and TCRdb holds only the in-frame ones, with some missing. The table has approximately 530,000 clones, almost 97% seen once. Sequenced input: naive CD4+ T cells sorted from blood. The subset denotes: CD45RA+ positively selected. These receptors all come from a woman aged 30 to 39 in good health.

A note on this clone: The sample has other DNA sequences that encode this CDR3 too. V usage is TRBV18 and J usage is TRBJ1-1; 8 bases are a match to TRBD1. V was clipped by 3 bases and J by 1 base; unmatched bases: 1. Germline V gene sequence: CDR1 KGHSH, CDR2 LQKENI. This CDR3 is built from 14 residues. In nucleotides, the CDR3 is TGTGCCAGCTCACCCGGGACAGGGAACACTGAAGCTTTCTTT. This translates into CASSPGTGNTEAFF.

The J gene is TRBJ2-5, the V gene TRBV7-9; 13 nucleotides match TRBD2. The assigned J gene may be wrong: the sequence end matches TRBJ2-7 better. Germline assignment: CDR1 SEHNR and CDR2 FQNEAQ (reference sequence). The CDR3 contains 14 residues. CDR3 sequence: CASSRTSGSVEQYF. DNA of the CDR3: TGTGCCAGCAGCCGGACTAGCGGGAGCGTCGAGCAGTACTTC.

The V call is TRBV28, the J call TRBJ1-5; D not resolved. V lost 7 bases to trimming and J lost 6 bases, with 16 bases between them. The CDR3 has 14 residues. In germline, CDR1 is MDHEN, CDR2 SYDVKM. CDR3 in amino acids: CASTVGSAGQPQHF. Written as DNA, the CDR3 is TGTGCCAGCACCGTAGGGTCCGCGGGTCAGCCCCAGCATTTT.

The V and J genes are TRBV11-2 and TRBJ2-7; no clear D gene. Germline V gene lookup returns CDR1 SGHAT and CDR2 FQNNGV. The CDR3 covers 18 residues. V was clipped by 1 base and J by 0 bases, with 19 bases between them. The CDR3 DNA reads as TGTGCCAGCAGCTTAGCCTCTCCCTCGCGAACCTTCTCCTACGAGCAGTACTTC. This codes for CASSLASPSRTFSYEQYF.

The chain has TRBV11-3 and TRBJ2-2; 10 nucleotides align to TRBD2. This CDR3 has 14 residues. Germline V CDR1 and CDR2: SGHNT, YENEEA. The trim removed 11 bases at V and 1 base at J, leaving 4 bases unmatched. CDR3 amino acids: CASRTSGNTGELFF. CDR3 in DNA: TGTGCCTCCAGGACTAGCGGGAACACCGGGGAGCTGTTTTTT.

The gene calls are TRBV11-2 and TRBJ1-6; TRBD1 is a possible D gene (6 bases). The germline V and J ends were trimmed by 5 bases and 10 bases, with 21 bases remaining between them. Looked up from germline, CDR1 is SGHAT and CDR2 is FQNNGV. The CDR3 extends over 16 amino acids. The CDR3 loop reads CASSPRGAGAGSPLHF. For the CDR3, the DNA is TGTGCCAGCAGCCCTCGGGGGGCTGGCGCGGGCTCACCCCTCCACTTT.

The chain is built from TRBV19 and TRBJ2-3, with 15 bases that match TRBD2. This CDR3 contains 16 residues. Germline lookup yields CDR1 LNHDA and CDR2 SQIVND (reference sequence). Trimming took 5 bases from V and 5 from J; bases not matched to a gene: 5. CDR3 bases: TGTGCCAGTAGTGCGGGGACTAGCGGGAGGCAAGATACGCAGTATTTT. Amino acids: CASSAGTSGRQDTQYF.

The chain links TRBV9 to TRBJ2-7; the D call may be TRBD1 or TRBD2 (7 bases each). Germline assignment: CDR1 SGDLS and CDR2 YYNGEE. V dropped 0 bases and J dropped 2 bases, with 15 bases sitting between them. The CDR3 is 16 amino acids. The CDR3 loop is CASSVGGGDSPYEQYF. The CDR3 bases are TGTGCCAGCAGCGTAGGAGGGGGGGACAGTCCCTACGAGCAGTACTTC.

The chain is built from TRBV28 and TRBJ2-1, with D perhaps assigned TRBD1 or TRBD2 (6 bases each). The V end was cut by 3 bases, the J end by 9 bases, with 12 bases between. The CDR3 runs to 13 residues. Germline V lookup: CDR1 MDHEN, CDR2 SYDVKM. CDR3 DNA sequence: TGTGCCAGCAGTTTTGGGGGGCTGGTTGAGCAGTTCTTC. This encodes CASSFGGLVEQFF.

The chain is built from TRBV18 and TRBJ1-1, with unresolved D. Germline CDR1 reads KGHSH; CDR2 reads LQKENI. The CDR3 totals 13 residues. V lost 3 bases and J lost 5, with 10 bases in between. CDR3 sequence reads: CASSPSGRTEAFF. In DNA form, the CDR3 reads TGTGCCAGCTCACCGTCAGGTCGGACTGAAGCTTTCTTT.

The CDR3 sequence is CASSAIQATRRHYGYTF. In DNA form, the CDR3 reads TGTGCCAGCAGCGCGATACAGGCCACTCGAAGGCACTATGGCTACACCTTC. The chain recombines TRBV5-6 with TRBJ1-2; D perhaps matches TRBD1 (5 bases). V dropped 4 bases and J dropped 3 bases, with 22 bases sitting between them. There are 17 residues in the CDR3. Germline lookup yields CDR1 SGHDT and CDR2 YYEEEE.

As DNA, the CDR3 is TGTGCCAGCAGTGAAGATGTAGGGGGAGACGAGCAGTACTTC. It is translated as CASSEDVGGDEQYF. J is TRBJ2-7 and V is TRBV2; possibly TRBD1 for D (6 bases). Trimming stripped 1 base from V and 5 bases from J, with 12 bases between. The CDR3 has 14 residues. Germline assignment: CDR1 SNHLY and CDR2 FYNNEI.

This chain uses TRBV6-1 with TRBJ1-5; a weak D match, TRBD1 (5 bases). The CDR3 extends over 15 amino acids. V was cut by 2 bases and J by 3 bases, with 11 bases left in between. Germline-derived CDR1 and CDR2 are MNHNS and SASEGT. CDR3 DNA: TGTGCCAGCAGTGAACCAGGACACCCCAATCAGCCCCAGCATTTT. It codes for CASSEPGHPNQPQHF.

This clone was counted only a few times. The sample holds other DNA sequences that translate to the same CDR3. V and J are TRBV28 and TRBJ1-1, with D tentatively TRBD1 (5 bases). The germline V gene has CDR1 MDHEN and CDR2 SYDVKM. V shed 2 bases and J shed 1 base, with 5 bases lying between them. The CDR3 is made up of 13 amino acids. This CDR3 is CASSLGGNTEAFF. The CDR3 nucleotides are TGTGCCAGCAGTTTAGGGGGGAACACTGAAGCTTTCTTT.

This chain uses TRBV19 with TRBJ2-2; tentative D call: TRBD2 (5 bases). Germline V gene sequence: CDR1 LNHDA, CDR2 SQIVND (reference sequence). This CDR3 spans 15 amino acids. Between the trimmed V and J ends, which lost 2 bases and 2 bases, there was a span of 9 bases. The CDR3 nucleotides read TGTGCCAGTAGTATAATCGGGATTAACACCGGGGAGCTGTTTTTT. Protein sequence: CASSIIGINTGELFF.

The rearrangement links TRBV5-1 to TRBJ1-5; a weak D match, TRBD1 (5 bases). CDR3 length equals 16 residues. Deletions cut 4 bases from V and 6 bases from J, with 20 bases between. The germline V gene encodes CDR1 SGHRS and CDR2 YFSETQ. The CDR3 DNA reads TGCGCCAGCAGCGAGGGCCCAAACGGGCAGGGTCAGCCCCAGCATTTT. It specifies CASSEGPNGQGQPQHF.

The genes are TRBV28 and TRBJ1-4; D unresolved. Per the germline V gene, CDR1 is MDHEN and CDR2 is SYDVKM. CDR3 length equals 14 residues. The ends were cut back, 1 base at V and 8 bases at J, with 11 bases in the middle. CDR3 in DNA: TGTGCCAGCAGTTTATCCCCCCGAGTGGAAAAACTGTTTTTT. This encodes CASSLSPRVEKLFF.

The chain uses TRBV5-1 and TRBJ2-1, with 8 bases fitting TRBD2. This CDR3 is 15 amino acids long. Germline V gene lookup returns CDR1 SGHRS and CDR2 YFSETQ. Losses at the gene ends were 0 bases for V and 3 bases for J; bases not matched to a gene: 2. CDR3 in amino acids: CASSLVGTSYNEQFF. The CDR3 coding sequence is TGCGCCAGCAGCTTGGTGGGGACTAGCTACAATGAGCAGTTCTTC.

The CDR3 DNA reads as TGCGCCAGCTCGGGTCCGGGTTATAGCAATCAGCCCCAGCATTTT. Residues: CASSGPGYSNQPQHF. The chain carries TRBV10-1 and TRBJ1-5; D is ambiguous. The CDR3 runs 15 residues. Germline V lookup: CDR1 WNHNN, CDR2 SYGVQD (reference sequence). The V end was cut by 8 bases, the J end by 0 bases, with 14 bases between.

The chain is built from TRBV19 and TRBJ2-1; TRBD1 or TRBD2 may be the D gene (5 bases each). V gave up 6 bases and J gave up 9 bases, with 15 bases separating them. The length of the CDR3 is 13 residues. CDR1 and CDR2 from the germline V gene are LNHDA and SQIVND (reference sequence). CDR3 DNA: TGTGCCAGTAGCGCCGGGGCCGAGGCTGAGCAGTTCTTC. Translating it yields CASSAGAEAEQFF.

The chain carries TRBV9 and TRBJ2-3; tentatively, D is TRBD1 (6 bases). Trimming left V 0 bases short and J 1 base short, with 15 bases between. The CDR3 is 17 residues long. Germline loops: CDR1 SGDLS, CDR2 YYNGEE. CDR3 region: CASSVAAGELGTDTQYF. Here the CDR3 DNA reads TGTGCCAGCAGCGTAGCGGCAGGGGAGTTAGGCACAGATACGCAGTATTTT.

This chain joins TRBV7-9 and TRBJ2-7; D perhaps matches TRBD2 (6 bases). The V end lost 4 bases, the J end lost 2 bases, and 21 bases lay between the germline ends. Germline assignment: CDR1 SEHNR and CDR2 FQNEAQ (reference sequence). The CDR3 runs to 17 residues. The CDR3 DNA is TGTGCCAGCAGCTCCTCCCGGGACTCGCTCCACCCCTACGAGCAGTACTTC. Its protein is CASSSSRDSLHPYEQYF.

The rearrangement links TRBV18 to TRBJ2-2; 9 nucleotides align to TRBD1. The trim removed 2 bases at V and 7 bases at J, leaving 2 bases unmatched. The CDR3 consists of 14 residues. Germline CDR1 KGHSH, CDR2 LQKENI. The DNA for the CDR3 is TGTGCCAGCTCACCAAGGACAGGGGACGGGGAGCTGTTTTTT. Its protein product is CASSPRTGDGELFF.

The gene calls are TRBV13 and TRBJ2-7; 9 nucleotides align to TRBD2. Germline CDR1 PRHDT, CDR2 FYEKMQ (reference sequence). The CDR3 consists of 17 residues. With 5 bases clipped from V and 5 bases from J, the junction kept 16 bases outside the gene matches. The CDR3 sequence: CASSGTSLIGFVHEQYF. DNA for the CDR3: TGTGCCAGCAGCGGGACTAGCTTGATAGGATTCGTCCACGAGCAGTACTTC.

The J gene is TRBJ2-5, the V gene TRBV27; D call uncertain. The J call is doubtful: the DNA matches TRBJ2-7 better. Germline values: CDR1 MNHEY, CDR2 SMNVEV (reference sequence). The CDR3 is 13 residues long. The CDR3 nucleotides read TGTGCCAGCAGGCCCCTTAGGGCCTACGAGCAGTACTTC. This codes for CASRPLRAYEQYF.

V and J are TRBV4-1 and TRBJ1-1; D unresolved. The CDR3 has 16 residues. Trimming pared 1 base from V and 0 bases from J, leaving 12 bases between. The germline gives CDR1 MGHRA, CDR2 YSYEKL. The CDR3 spells CASSQVPVQLNTEAFF. In DNA, the CDR3 is TGCGCCAGCAGCCAAGTACCGGTCCAATTGAACACTGAAGCTTTCTTT.

This rearrangement joins TRBV12-5 to TRBJ1-1; a possible D gene is TRBD1 (6 bases). V was trimmed by 1 base and J by 3 bases, leaving 12 bases between them. This CDR3 has 15 residues. Germline lookup yields CDR1 LGHNT and CDR2 FRNRAP. The CDR3 here is CASGLDQGHYTEAFF. CDR3 coding DNA: TGTGCTAGTGGTTTGGACCAGGGACACTACACTGAAGCTTTCTTT.